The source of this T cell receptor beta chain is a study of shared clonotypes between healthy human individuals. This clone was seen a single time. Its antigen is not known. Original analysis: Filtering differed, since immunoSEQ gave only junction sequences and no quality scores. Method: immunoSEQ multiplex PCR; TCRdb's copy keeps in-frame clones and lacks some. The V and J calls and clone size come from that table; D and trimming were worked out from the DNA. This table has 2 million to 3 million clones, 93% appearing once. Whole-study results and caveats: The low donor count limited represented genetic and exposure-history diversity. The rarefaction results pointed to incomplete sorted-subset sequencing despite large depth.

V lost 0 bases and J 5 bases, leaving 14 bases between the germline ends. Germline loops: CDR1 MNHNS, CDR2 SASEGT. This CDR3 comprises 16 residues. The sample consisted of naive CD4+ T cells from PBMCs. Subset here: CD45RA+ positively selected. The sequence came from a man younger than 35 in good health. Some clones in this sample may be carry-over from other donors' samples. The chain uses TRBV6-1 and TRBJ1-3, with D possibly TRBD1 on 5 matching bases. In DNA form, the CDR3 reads TGTGCCAGCAGTGAAGCTCCAAGAGGGGACCGAAACACCATATATTTT. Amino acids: CASSEAPRGDRNTIYF.